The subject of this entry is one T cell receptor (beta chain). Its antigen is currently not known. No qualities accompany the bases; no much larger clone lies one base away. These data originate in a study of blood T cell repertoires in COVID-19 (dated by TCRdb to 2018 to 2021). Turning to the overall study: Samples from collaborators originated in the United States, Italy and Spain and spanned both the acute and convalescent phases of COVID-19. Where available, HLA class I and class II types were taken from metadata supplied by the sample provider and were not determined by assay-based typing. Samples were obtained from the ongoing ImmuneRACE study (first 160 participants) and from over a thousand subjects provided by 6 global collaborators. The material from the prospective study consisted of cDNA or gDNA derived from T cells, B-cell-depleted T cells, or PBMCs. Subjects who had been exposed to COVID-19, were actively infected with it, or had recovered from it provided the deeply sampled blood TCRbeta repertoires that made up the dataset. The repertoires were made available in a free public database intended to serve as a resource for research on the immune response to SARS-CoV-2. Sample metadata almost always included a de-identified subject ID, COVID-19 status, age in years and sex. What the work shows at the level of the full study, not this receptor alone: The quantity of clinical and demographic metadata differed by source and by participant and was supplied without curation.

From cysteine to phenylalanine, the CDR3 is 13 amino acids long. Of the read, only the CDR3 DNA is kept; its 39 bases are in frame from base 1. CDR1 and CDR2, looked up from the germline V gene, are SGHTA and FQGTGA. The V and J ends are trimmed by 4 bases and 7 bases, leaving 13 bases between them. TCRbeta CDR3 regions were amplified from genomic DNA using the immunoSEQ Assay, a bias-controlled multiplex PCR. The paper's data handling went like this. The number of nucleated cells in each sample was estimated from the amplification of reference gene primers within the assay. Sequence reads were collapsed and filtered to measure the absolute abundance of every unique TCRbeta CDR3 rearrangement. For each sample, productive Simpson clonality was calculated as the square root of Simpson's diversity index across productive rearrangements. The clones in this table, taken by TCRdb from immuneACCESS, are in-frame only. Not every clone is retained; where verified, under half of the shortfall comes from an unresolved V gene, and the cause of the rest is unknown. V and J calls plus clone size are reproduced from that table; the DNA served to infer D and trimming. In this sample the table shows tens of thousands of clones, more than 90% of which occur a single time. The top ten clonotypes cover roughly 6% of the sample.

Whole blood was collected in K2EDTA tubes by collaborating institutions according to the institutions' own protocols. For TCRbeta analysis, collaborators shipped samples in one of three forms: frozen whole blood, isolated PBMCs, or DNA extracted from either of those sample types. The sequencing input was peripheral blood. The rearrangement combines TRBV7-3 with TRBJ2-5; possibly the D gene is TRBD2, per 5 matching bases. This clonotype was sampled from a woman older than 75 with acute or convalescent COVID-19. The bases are TGTGCCAGCAGCTCGGACTGGGCTGGGACCCAGTACTTC. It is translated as CASSSDWAGTQYF.